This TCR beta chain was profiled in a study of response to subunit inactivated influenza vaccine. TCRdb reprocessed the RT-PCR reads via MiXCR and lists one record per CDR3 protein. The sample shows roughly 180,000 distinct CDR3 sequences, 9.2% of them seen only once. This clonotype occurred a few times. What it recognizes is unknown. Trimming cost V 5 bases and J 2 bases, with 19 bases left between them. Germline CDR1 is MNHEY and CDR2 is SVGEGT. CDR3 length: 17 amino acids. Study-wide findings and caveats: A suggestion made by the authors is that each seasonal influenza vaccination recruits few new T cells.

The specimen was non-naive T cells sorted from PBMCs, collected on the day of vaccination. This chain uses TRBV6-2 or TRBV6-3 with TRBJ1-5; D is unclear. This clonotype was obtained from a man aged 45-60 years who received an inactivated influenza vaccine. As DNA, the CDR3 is TGTGCCAGCAGTCCTCGGACGAGTCGCTTCGGCAATCAGCCCCAGCATTTT. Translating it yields CASSPRTSRFGNQPQHF.